The sequence of this T cell receptor beta chain was determined in a study of blood T cell repertoires in COVID-19. The overall study: Nucleic acid was either cDNA or gDNA, and it came from T cells, B-cell-depleted T cells, or PBMCs.

There are 15 residues in the CDR3. With 6 bases clipped from V and 3 bases from J, the junction kept 3 bases outside the gene matches. Germline CDR1 and CDR2: MNHEY and SVGEGT. Original handling: Amplification from reference gene primers served as the basis for estimated nucleated cell counts. The protocol was immunoSEQ multiplex PCR, while the TCRdb copy is restricted to in-frame clones and leaves out a portion. The V and J calls and the clone size are those of that table, but D and trimming were determined from the DNA. The table records approximately 89,000 clones, nearly 95% of them present only once.

The rearrangement joins TRBV6-2 or TRBV6-3 to TRBJ2-2, with 11 nucleotides matching TRBD2. The receptor was isolated from a human donor with active COVID-19. The donor label of this sample is uncertain. What was sequenced was peripheral blood. The CDR3 DNA sequence: TGTGCCAGCAGCTTAGCGGGAGGGGACACCGGGGAGCTGTTTTTT. Translation gives CASSLAGGDTGELFF.